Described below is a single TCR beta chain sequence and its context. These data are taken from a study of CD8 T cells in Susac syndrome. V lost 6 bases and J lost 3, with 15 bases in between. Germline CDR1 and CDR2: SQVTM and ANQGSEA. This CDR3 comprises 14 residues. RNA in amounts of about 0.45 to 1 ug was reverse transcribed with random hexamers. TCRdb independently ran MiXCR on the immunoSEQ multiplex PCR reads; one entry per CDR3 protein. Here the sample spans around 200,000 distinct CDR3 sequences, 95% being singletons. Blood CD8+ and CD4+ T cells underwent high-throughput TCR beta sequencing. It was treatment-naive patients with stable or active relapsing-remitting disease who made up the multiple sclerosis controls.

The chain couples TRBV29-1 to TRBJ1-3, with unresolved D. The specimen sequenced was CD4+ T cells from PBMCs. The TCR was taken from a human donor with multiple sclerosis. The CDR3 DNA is TGCAGCGTAATAACGCAGGAAGGTGGAAACACCATATATTTT. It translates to CSVITQEGGNTIYF.